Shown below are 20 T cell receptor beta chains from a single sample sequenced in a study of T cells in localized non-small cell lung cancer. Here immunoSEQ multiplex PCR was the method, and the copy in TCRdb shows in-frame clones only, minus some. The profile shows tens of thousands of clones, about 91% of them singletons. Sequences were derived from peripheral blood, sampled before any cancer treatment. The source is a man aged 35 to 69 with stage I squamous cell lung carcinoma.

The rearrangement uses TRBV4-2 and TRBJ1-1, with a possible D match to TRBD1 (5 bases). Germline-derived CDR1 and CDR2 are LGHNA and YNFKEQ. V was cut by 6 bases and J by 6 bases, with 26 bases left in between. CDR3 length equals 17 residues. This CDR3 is CASRPRAGEGRESEAFF. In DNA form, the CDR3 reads TGTGCCAGCAGGCCCAGGGCCGGGGAAGGGAGGGAATCTGAAGCTTTCTTT.

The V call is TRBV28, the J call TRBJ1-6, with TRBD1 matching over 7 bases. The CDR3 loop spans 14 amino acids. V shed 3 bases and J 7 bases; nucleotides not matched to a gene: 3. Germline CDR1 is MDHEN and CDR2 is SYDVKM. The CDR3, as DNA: TGTGCCAGCAGTTTCGGGACAGCGAATTCACCCCTCCACTTT. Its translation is CASSFGTANSPLHF.

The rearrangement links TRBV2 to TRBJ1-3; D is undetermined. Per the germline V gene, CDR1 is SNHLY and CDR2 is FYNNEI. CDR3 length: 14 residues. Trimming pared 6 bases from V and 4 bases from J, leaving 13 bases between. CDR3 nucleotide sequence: TGTGCCAGCAGGGACCTTCATGGGGGAAACACCATATATTTT. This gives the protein CASRDLHGGNTIYF.

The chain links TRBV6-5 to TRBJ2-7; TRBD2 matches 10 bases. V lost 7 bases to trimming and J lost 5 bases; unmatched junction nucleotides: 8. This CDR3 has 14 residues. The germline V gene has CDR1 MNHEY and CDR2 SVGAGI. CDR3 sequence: CASTKGLARDEQYF. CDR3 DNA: TGTGCCAGCACCAAGGGACTAGCGAGGGACGAGCAGTACTTC.

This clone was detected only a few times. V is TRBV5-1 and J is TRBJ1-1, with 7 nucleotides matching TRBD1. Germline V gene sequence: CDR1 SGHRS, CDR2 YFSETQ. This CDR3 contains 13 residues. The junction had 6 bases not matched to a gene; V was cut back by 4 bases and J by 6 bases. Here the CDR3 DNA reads TGCGCCAGCAGCATGACAGGGACACCTGAAGCTTTCTTT. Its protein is CASSMTGTPEAFF.

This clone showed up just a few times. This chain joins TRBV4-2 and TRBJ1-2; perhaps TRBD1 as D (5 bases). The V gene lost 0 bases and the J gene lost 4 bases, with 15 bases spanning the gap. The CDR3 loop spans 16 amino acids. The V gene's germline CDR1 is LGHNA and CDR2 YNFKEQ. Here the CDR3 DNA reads TGTGCCAGCAGCCAAGATCATGACAGACGAAGCTATGGCTACACCTTC. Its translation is CASSQDHDRRSYGYTF.

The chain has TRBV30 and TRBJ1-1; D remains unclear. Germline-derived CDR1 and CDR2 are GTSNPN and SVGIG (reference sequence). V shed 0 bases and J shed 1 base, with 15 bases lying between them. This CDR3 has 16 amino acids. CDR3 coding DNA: TGTGCCTGGAGTGTAAGTTCATCCGGCTGGAACACTGAAGCTTTCTTT. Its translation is CAWSVSSSGWNTEAFF.

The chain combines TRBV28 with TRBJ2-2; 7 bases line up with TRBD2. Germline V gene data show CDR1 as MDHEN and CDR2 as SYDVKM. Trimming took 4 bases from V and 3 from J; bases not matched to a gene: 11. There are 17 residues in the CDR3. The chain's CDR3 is CASSSAGEGWHTGELFF. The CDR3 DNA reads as TGTGCCAGCAGTTCTGCTGGGGAGGGGTGGCACACCGGGGAGCTGTTTTTT. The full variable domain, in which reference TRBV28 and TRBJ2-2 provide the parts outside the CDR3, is DVKVTQSSRYLVKRTGEKVFLECVQDMDHENMFWYRQDPGLGLRLIYFSYDVKMKEKGDIPEGYSVSREKKERFSLILESASTNQTSMYLCASSSAGEGWHTGELFFGEGSRLTVL.

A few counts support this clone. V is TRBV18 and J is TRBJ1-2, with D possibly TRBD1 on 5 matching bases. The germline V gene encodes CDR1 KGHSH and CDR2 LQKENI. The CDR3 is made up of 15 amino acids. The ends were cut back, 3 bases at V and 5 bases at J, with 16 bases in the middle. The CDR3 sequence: CASSPSGLKGYGYTF. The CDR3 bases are TGTGCCAGCTCACCCTCGGGCCTAAAGGGGTATGGCTACACCTTC.

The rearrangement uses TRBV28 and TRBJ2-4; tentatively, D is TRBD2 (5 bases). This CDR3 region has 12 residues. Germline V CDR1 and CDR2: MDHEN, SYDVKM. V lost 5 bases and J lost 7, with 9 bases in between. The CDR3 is CASSPGKNIQYF. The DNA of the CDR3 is TGTGCCAGCAGTCCCGGGAAGAACATTCAGTACTTC. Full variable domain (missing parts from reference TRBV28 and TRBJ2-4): DVKVTQSSRYLVKRTGEKVFLECVQDMDHENMFWYRQDPGLGLRLIYFSYDVKMKEKGDIPEGYSVSREKKERFSLILESASTNQTSMYLCASSPGKNIQYFGAGTRLSVL.

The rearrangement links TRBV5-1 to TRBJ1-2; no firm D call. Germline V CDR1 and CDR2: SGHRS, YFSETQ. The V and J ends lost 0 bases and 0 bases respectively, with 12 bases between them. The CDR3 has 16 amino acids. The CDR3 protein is CASSLVSGPTNYGYTF. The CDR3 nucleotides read TGCGCCAGCAGCTTGGTGTCCGGCCCCACTAACTATGGCTACACCTTC.

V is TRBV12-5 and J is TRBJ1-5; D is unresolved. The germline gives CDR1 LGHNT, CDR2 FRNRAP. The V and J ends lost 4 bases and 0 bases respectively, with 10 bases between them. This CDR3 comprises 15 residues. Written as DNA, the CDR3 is TGTGCTAGTGGTTCCACAGAGTATAGCAATCAGCCCCAGCATTTT. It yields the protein CASGSTEYSNQPQHF. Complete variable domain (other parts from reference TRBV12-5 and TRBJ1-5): DARVTQTPRHKVTEMGQEVTMRCQPILGHNTVFWYRQTMMQGLELLAYFRNRAPLDDSGMPKDRFSAEMPDATLATLKIQPSEPRDSAVYFCASGSTEYSNQPQHFGDGTRLSIL.

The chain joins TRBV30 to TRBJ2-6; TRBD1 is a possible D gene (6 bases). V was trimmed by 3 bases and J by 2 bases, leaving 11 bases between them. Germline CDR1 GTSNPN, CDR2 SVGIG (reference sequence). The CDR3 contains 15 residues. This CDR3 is CAWRAPGAGANVLTF. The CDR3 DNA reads TGTGCCTGGAGGGCACCAGGGGCTGGGGCCAACGTCCTGACTTTC.

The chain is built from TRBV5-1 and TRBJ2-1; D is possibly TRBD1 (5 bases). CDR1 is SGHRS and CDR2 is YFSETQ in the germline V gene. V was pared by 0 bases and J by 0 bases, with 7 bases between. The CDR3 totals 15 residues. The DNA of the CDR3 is TGCGCCAGCAGCTTGGGACAGCCCTCCTACAATGAGCAGTTCTTC. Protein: CASSLGQPSYNEQFF.

The CDR3 reads CASSPPPVLKETQYF. CDR3 DNA sequence: TGTGCCAGCTCACCACCGCCGGTGCTGAAAGAGACCCAGTACTTC. The chain is built from TRBV18 and TRBJ2-5; no clear D. CDR1 KGHSH and CDR2 LQKENI come from the germline V gene. V lost 0 bases and J 3 bases, leaving 11 bases between the germline ends. The CDR3 is made up of 15 amino acids.

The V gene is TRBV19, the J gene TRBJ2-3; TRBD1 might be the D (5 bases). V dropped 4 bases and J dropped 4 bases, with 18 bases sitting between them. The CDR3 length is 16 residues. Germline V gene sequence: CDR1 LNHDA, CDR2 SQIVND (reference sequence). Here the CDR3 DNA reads TGTGCCAGTAGTAAGGTGCCAGGGTACAATGCAGATACGCAGTATTTT. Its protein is CASSKVPGYNADTQYF.

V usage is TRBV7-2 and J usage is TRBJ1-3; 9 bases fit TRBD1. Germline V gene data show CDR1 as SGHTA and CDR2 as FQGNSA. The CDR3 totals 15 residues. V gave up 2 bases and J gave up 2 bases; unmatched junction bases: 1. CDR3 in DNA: TGTGCCAGCAGCTTAACAGGGGGCACTGGAAACACCATATATTTT. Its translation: CASSLTGGTGNTIYF.

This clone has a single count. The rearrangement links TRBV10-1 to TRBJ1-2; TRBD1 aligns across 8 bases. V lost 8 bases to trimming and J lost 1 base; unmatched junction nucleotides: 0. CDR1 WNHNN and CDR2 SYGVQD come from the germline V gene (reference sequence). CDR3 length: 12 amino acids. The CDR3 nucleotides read TGCGCCAGCGGACAGGGTAACTATGGCTACACCTTC. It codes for CASGQGNYGYTF.

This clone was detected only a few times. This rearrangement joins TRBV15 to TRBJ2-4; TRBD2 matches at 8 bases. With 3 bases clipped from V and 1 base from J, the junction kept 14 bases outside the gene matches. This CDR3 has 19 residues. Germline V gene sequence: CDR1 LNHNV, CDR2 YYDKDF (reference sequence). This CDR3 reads CATSSLRLSGGGAKNIQYF. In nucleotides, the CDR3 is TGTGCCACCAGCAGCCTTAGATTAAGCGGGGGAGGTGCCAAAAACATTCAGTACTTC.

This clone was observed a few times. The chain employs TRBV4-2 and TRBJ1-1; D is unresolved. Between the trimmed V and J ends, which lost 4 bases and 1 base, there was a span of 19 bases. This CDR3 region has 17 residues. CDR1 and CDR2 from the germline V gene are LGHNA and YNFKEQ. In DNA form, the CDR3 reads TGTGCCAGCAGCCGAACTCCCCTTGGGCTAGGGAACACTGAAGCTTTCTTT. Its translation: CASSRTPLGLGNTEAFF.